Following are 29 T cell receptor beta chains from one sample sequenced in a study of post-analysis software for immune sequencing data. General study results and limits: Included in a set of about five TRBV segments more frequent in patients than controls were TRBV5-6, TRBV5-1 and TRBV20-1.

These TCRs are of unknown antigen specificity. Built from TCR beta cDNA, the libraries had unique molecular identifiers in them. TCRdb redid the calling of the PCR reads with MiXCR, one entry per CDR3 protein. There are approximately 730,000 distinct CDR3 sequences in the sample; roughly 46% occur only once, and roughly 4.9% lies in the top ten. The sample taken for sequencing was blood. The receptors were gathered from a girl between 5 and 17 years old with multiple sclerosis.

The chain has TRBV14 and TRBJ2-3; 7 bases align to TRBD1. V shed 3 bases, J shed 2 bases, and the junction held 11 bases outside the gene matches. Germline CDR1 is SGHDN and CDR2 is FVKESK. The CDR3 covers 17 residues. CDR3 loop: CASSQVGQALPTDTQYF. The CDR3 bases are TGTGCCAGCAGCCAGGTTGGACAGGCCCTTCCCACAGATACGCAGTATTTT.

Only a few counts were recorded for this clonotype. The chain has TRBV10-3 and TRBJ2-3; D is possibly TRBD1 or TRBD2 (5 bases each). CDR1 and CDR2 from the germline V gene are ENHRY and SYGVKD. The V and J ends lost 8 bases and 0 bases respectively, with 6 bases between them. CDR3 length equals 12 residues. In DNA form, the CDR3 reads TGTGCCATCCGGGACAGCACAGATACGCAGTATTTT. Translating it yields CAIRDSTDTQYF.

This chain links TRBV10-3 with TRBJ2-7; 7 nucleotides line up with TRBD2. V was clipped by 2 bases and J by 3 bases; unmatched bases: 10. The CDR3 runs to 16 residues. Germline V lookup: CDR1 ENHRY, CDR2 SYGVKD. The chain's CDR3 is CAISEAREEGRYEQYF. In nucleotides, the CDR3 is TGTGCCATCAGTGAGGCACGGGAGGAGGGCCGCTACGAGCAGTACTTC.

The chain uses TRBV9 and TRBJ2-7; perhaps TRBD2 as D (6 bases). The V end was cut by 1 base, the J end by 3 bases, with 11 bases between. Germline CDR1 SGDLS, CDR2 YYNGEE. The CDR3 runs 14 residues. DNA for the CDR3: TGTGCCAGCAGCGTACTAGCGCGGGACTACGAGCAGTACTTC. Its translation is CASSVLARDYEQYF.

This clonotype was detected a few times. The genes are TRBV12-3 or TRBV12-4 and TRBJ1-2, with TRBD1 matching over 9 bases. This CDR3 contains 17 residues. V dropped 5 bases and J dropped 2; count of bases not matched to a gene: 12. CDR3 residues: CASSPGTGRDDNYGYTF. In DNA form, the CDR3 reads TGTGCCAGCAGTCCTGGGACAGGGAGGGACGACAACTATGGCTACACCTTC.

This chain joins TRBV30 and TRBJ2-5; D not resolved. CDR3 length equals 12 residues. Per the germline V gene, CDR1 is GTSNPN and CDR2 is SVGIG (reference sequence). V lost 3 bases and J lost 1, with 6 bases in between. CDR3 region: CAWRLGQETQYF. The CDR3 nucleotides read TGTGCCTGGAGGCTGGGCCAAGAGACCCAGTACTTC.

The genes are TRBV28 and TRBJ2-1, with D hard to call. Between the trimmed V and J ends, which lost 8 bases and 0 bases, there was a span of 11 bases. CDR3 length equals 14 residues. Germline V gene data show CDR1 as MDHEN and CDR2 as SYDVKM. The CDR3, as DNA: TGTGCCAGCGGTGATAACTACTCCTACAATGAGCAGTTCTTC. Its translation: CASGDNYSYNEQFF.

The chain joins TRBV28 to TRBJ2-3; 7 nucleotides agree with TRBD1. The CDR3 loop spans 17 amino acids. CDR1 and CDR2 (germline): MDHEN, SYDVKM. V trimming: 7 bases; J trimming: 3 bases; junction bases outside the gene matches: 16. The CDR3: CASTGLGGVLGTDTQYF. CDR3 coding DNA: TGTGCCAGCACCGGATTAGGGGGCGTCCTCGGGACAGATACGCAGTATTTT.

The chain combines TRBV20-1 with TRBJ2-5; D remains unclear. CDR1 DFQATT and CDR2 SNEGSKA come from the germline V gene (reference sequence). V shed 1 base and J shed 2 bases, with 11 bases lying between them. The CDR3 extends over 14 amino acids. The chain's CDR3 is CSARVGLGQETQYF. The DNA of the CDR3 is TGCAGTGCTAGAGTGGGTTTAGGGCAAGAGACCCAGTACTTC.

CDR3 sequence reads: CASLTPSLGDEQYF. CDR3 nucleotide sequence: TGTGCCAGCCTTACACCGTCTCTAGGGGACGAGCAGTACTTC. The rearrangement joins TRBV2 to TRBJ2-7, with a weak D call TRBD1 (5 bases). The CDR3 spans 14 residues. The V gene lost 8 bases and the J gene lost 5 bases, with 19 bases spanning the gap. The germline CDR1 and CDR2 sequences are SNHLY and FYNNEI.

Details on this clonotype: One end of the junction does not line up with germline, which may come from a read error. The gene calls are TRBV29-1 and TRBJ2-1, with TRBD1 matching 9 bases. The length of the CDR3 is 11 residues. CDR1 SQVTM and CDR2 ANQGSEA come from the germline V gene. CDR3 loop: CSADRGNKQFF. The CDR3 coding sequence is TGCAGCGCGGACAGGGGCAATAAGCAGTTCTTC.

The chain uses TRBV25-1 and TRBJ1-2, with D tentatively TRBD1 (6 bases). V lost 8 bases and J lost 4, with 17 bases in between. The CDR3 consists of 14 residues. Germline V gene lookup returns CDR1 MGHDK and CDR2 SYGVNS. The CDR3 sequence is CASPGVGAAYGYTF. Here the CDR3 DNA reads TGTGCCAGCCCCGGGGTGGGGGCCGCCTATGGCTACACCTTC.

V and J are TRBV5-1 and TRBJ2-1; a weak D match, TRBD2 (5 bases). Trimming stripped 4 bases from V and 2 bases from J, with 16 bases between. CDR1 is SGHRS and CDR2 is YFSETQ in the germline V gene. The CDR3 has 16 amino acids. CDR3 in amino acids: CASSPRDSAPYNEQFF. The CDR3 nucleotides are TGCGCCAGCAGCCCACGGGATAGCGCTCCCTACAATGAGCAGTTCTTC.

This clonotype was observed a handful of times. One junction end disagrees with the germline gene, perhaps due to a read error. This rearrangement joins TRBV12-3 or TRBV12-4 to TRBJ2-5; D is ambiguous. The CDR3 covers 13 residues. CDR3 in amino acids: CASSFSYQETQYF. DNA of the CDR3: TGCGCCAGCAGCTTCTCGTACCAAGAGACCCAGTACTTC.

The chain links TRBV4-3 to TRBJ1-5, with a weak D call TRBD1 (6 bases). The CDR3 contains 15 residues. Germline V gene sequence: CDR1 LGHNA, CDR2 YSLEER. Between the trimmed V and J ends, which lost 0 bases and 6 bases, there was a span of 12 bases. Written as DNA, the CDR3 is TGCGCCAGCAGCCAAGAGGCAGGGGCGGGTCAGCCCCAGCATTTT. It codes for CASSQEAGAGQPQHF.

This sequence joins TRBV5-1 and TRBJ2-3, with D perhaps matching TRBD1 or TRBD2 (5 bases each). This CDR3 contains 14 residues. Germline V lookup: CDR1 SGHRS, CDR2 YFSETQ. Trimming stripped 6 bases from V and 0 bases from J, with 11 bases between. The chain's CDR3 is CASNTGRSTDTQYF. The CDR3 nucleotides read TGCGCCAGCAACACGGGACGGAGCACAGATACGCAGTATTTT.

The chain has TRBV3-1 and TRBJ2-1; 12 nucleotides line up with TRBD2. The CDR3 runs 17 residues. Losses at the gene ends were 4 bases for V and 6 bases for J; bases not matched to a gene: 10. Germline V gene lookup returns CDR1 LGHDT and CDR2 YNNKEL (reference sequence). The CDR3, as DNA: TGTGCCAGCAGCCGAAATACCGGGACTAGCGGGTTCAATGAGCAGTTCTTC. It specifies CASSRNTGTSGFNEQFF.

The rearrangement links TRBV6-4 to TRBJ2-1; TRBD2 matches at 10 bases. The CDR3 consists of 14 residues. Looked up from germline, CDR1 is MRHNA and CDR2 is SNTAGT. The trim removed 8 bases at V and 9 bases at J, leaving 10 bases unmatched. CDR3 in amino acids: CASGSSGSGGEQFF. As DNA, the CDR3 is TGTGCCAGCGGCTCTAGCGGGAGTGGGGGTGAGCAGTTCTTC.

The chain employs TRBV20-1 and TRBJ2-6; D gene uncertain. Germline-derived CDR1 and CDR2 are DFQATT and SNEGSKA (reference sequence). The CDR3 runs 16 residues. V shed 3 bases and J shed 0 bases, with 12 bases lying between them. CDR3 sequence reads: CSASLGGNSGANVLTF. The CDR3 DNA sequence: TGCAGTGCTAGCTTGGGCGGCAACTCTGGGGCCAACGTCCTGACTTTC.

This chain connects TRBV4-2 to TRBJ1-1, with 8 positions matching TRBD1. CDR1 and CDR2 (germline): LGHNA, YNFKEQ. The trim removed 4 bases at V and 1 base at J, leaving 5 bases unmatched. This CDR3 contains 15 residues. CDR3 coding DNA: TGTGCCAGCAGCCCCACGGGACAGGAGAACACTGAAGCTTTCTTT. Translating it yields CASSPTGQENTEAFF.

CDR3 bases: TGCAGCGAGGGGGTAGGGACTGAAGCTTTCTTT. It translates to CSEGVGTEAFF. V usage is TRBV29-1 and J usage is TRBJ1-1, with D maybe TRBD1 (6 bases). The V gene lost 7 bases and the J gene lost 5 bases, with 11 bases spanning the gap. This CDR3 region has 11 residues. In germline, CDR1 is SQVTM, CDR2 ANQGSEA.

The V and J genes are TRBV2 and TRBJ2-7; 7 bases line up with TRBD2. CDR3 length: 15 amino acids. The germline V gene encodes CDR1 SNHLY and CDR2 FYNNEI. The trim removed 4 bases at V and 0 bases at J, leaving 6 bases unmatched. Here the CDR3 DNA reads TGTGCCAGCAGTGGCGGGACTACCGACTCCTACGAGCAGTACTTC. Translated: CASSGGTTDSYEQYF.

The gene calls are TRBV12-3 or TRBV12-4 and TRBJ2-5; no reliable D call. V gave up 3 bases and J gave up 4 bases, with 9 bases separating them. This CDR3 has 13 amino acids. The DNA of the CDR3 is TGTGCCAGCAGTTTTGGGGTGATAGAGACCCAGTACTTC. It yields the protein CASSFGVIETQYF.

The chain couples TRBV6-1 to TRBJ2-1; the D call may be TRBD1 or TRBD2 (5 bases each). The germline V gene has CDR1 MNHNS and CDR2 SASEGT. V was cut by 6 bases and J by 14 bases, with 14 bases left in between. There are 11 residues in the CDR3. The CDR3 is CASRTAEEEFF. The CDR3 DNA reads TGTGCCAGCAGGACAGCGGAAGAGGAGTTCTTC.

V gene TRBV10-3 combines with J gene TRBJ2-1; 8 bases are shared with TRBD2. Trimming took 1 base from V and 0 from J; bases not matched to a gene: 11. CDR1 is ENHRY and CDR2 is SYGVKD in the germline V gene. The CDR3 is 19 amino acids. In nucleotides, the CDR3 is TGTGCCATCAGTGAGTTCTTGATGGCTAGCGGGCCCTCCTACAATGAGCAGTTCTTC. This translates into CAISEFLMASGPSYNEQFF.

V gene TRBV27 combines with J gene TRBJ2-6; TRBD1 matches at 10 bases. The CDR3 loop spans 17 amino acids. The V gene end was trimmed by 5 bases and the J gene end by 3 bases; junction bases not matched to a gene: 7. Germline values: CDR1 MNHEY, CDR2 SMNVEV (reference sequence). This chain's CDR3 is CASSMRQGAGGANVLTF. The CDR3 nucleotides are TGTGCCAGCAGTATGAGACAGGGGGCGGGTGGGGCCAACGTCCTGACTTTC.

This chain uses TRBV6-5 with TRBJ2-3; D tentatively fits TRBD1 or TRBD2 (5 bases each). V was cut by 5 bases and J by 0 bases, with 15 bases left in between. The CDR3 totals 16 residues. Germline V CDR1 and CDR2: MNHEY, SVGAGI. CDR3 nucleotides: TGTGCCAGCAGTCGGGGCGCGAGGTCTAGCACAGATACGCAGTATTTT. As protein: CASSRGARSSTDTQYF.

This clonotype came up a few times. This chain links TRBV10-3 with TRBJ2-5; the D gene is possibly TRBD2 (7 bases). CDR1 and CDR2 (germline): ENHRY, SYGVKD. This CDR3 has 14 amino acids. The ends were cut back, 0 bases at V and 4 bases at J, with 9 bases in the middle. CDR3 region: CAISESGGPETQYF. The DNA for the CDR3 is TGTGCCATCAGTGAGTCGGGGGGGCCAGAGACCCAGTACTTC.

The genes are TRBV28 and TRBJ2-7, with D tentatively TRBD2 (6 bases). The V and J ends lost 6 bases and 3 bases respectively, with 30 bases between them. This CDR3 is built from 19 residues. In germline, CDR1 is MDHEN, CDR2 SYDVKM. CDR3 loop: CASRRGLRSGEPRDYEQYF. DNA for the CDR3: TGTGCCAGCAGACGGGGACTCCGCAGCGGCGAACCGAGGGACTACGAGCAGTACTTC.